These T cell receptor beta chains were read from a single sample in a study of T-cell reconstitution after alpha-beta-depleted transplantation in children. TCRdb processed the PCR reads anew with MiXCR; each CDR3 protein has one entry. The repertoire includes hundreds of thousands of distinct CDR3 sequences, 12% of them detected once, and roughly 2.6% sits in the top ten. Sequences were derived from PBMCs from the stem cell graft donor, sampled from the stem cell graft. These receptors came from a human donor who donated a stem cell graft to a child with acute lymphoblastic leukemia. Both conserved end residues are part of each CDR3. Each record gives: CDR3 protein, CDR3 DNA, V gene, D gene, clone size, J gene. The D gene is left open where the match is weak. Clone size is not always given. Where it is, it says once, few, many or a class for expanded clones.

CDR3aa: CSAPGTSFSYEQYF
CDR3nt: TGCAGTGCCCCCGGAACTAGTTTTTCCTACGAGCAGTACTTC
v_gene: TRBV20-1
d_gene: NA
abundance: few
j_gene: TRBJ2-7

CDR3aa: CAISEPGKRLEAFF
CDR3nt: TGTGCCATCAGTGAGCCGGGGAAACGCCTAGAAGCTTTCTTT
v_gene: TRBV10-3
d_gene: NA
abundance: many
j_gene: TRBJ1-1

CDR3aa: CASSLSRVGPLRYNEQFF
CDR3nt: TGTGCCAGCAGTTTGAGTCGGGTAGGTCCTCTCAGATACAATGAGCAGTTCTTC
v_gene: TRBV12-3/TRBV12-4
d_gene: NA
abundance: many
j_gene: TRBJ2-1

CDR3aa: CASSLPSTSGRLDEQFF
CDR3nt: TGTGCCAGCAGCTTACCCAGCACTAGCGGGAGATTGGATGAGCAGTTCTTC
v_gene: TRBV7-9
d_gene: TRBD2
abundance: many
j_gene: TRBJ2-1

CDR3aa: CASSLTGLEVPDTQYF
CDR3nt: TGTGCCAGCAGCTTAACGGGACTAGAGGTCCCAGATACGCAGTATTTT
v_gene: TRBV11-2
d_gene: TRBD2
abundance: many
j_gene: TRBJ2-3

CDR3aa: CASSKKPPQAMGRDNEQFF
CDR3nt: TGTGCCAGCAGCAAAAAACCCCCGCAAGCCATGGGAAGGGACAATGAGCAGTTCTTC
v_gene: TRBV11-2
d_gene: NA
abundance: many
j_gene: TRBJ2-1

CDR3aa: CASSARAGGQIHEQYF
CDR3nt: TGTGCCAGCAGCGCCCGGGCTGGGGGGCAGATCCACGAGCAGTACTTC
v_gene: TRBV9
d_gene: NA
abundance: many
j_gene: TRBJ2-7

CDR3aa: CASSFPRGLRNNEQFF
CDR3nt: TGTGCCAGCAGTTTCCCCCGGGGACTTCGAAACAATGAGCAGTTCTTC
v_gene: TRBV28
d_gene: NA
abundance: many
j_gene: TRBJ2-1

CDR3aa: CTSSQDREDRQGIGEQYF
CDR3nt: TGCACCAGCAGCCAAGATAGGGAGGATAGGCAGGGGATTGGGGAGCAGTACTTC
v_gene: TRBV1
d_gene: NA
abundance: NA
j_gene: TRBJ2-7

CDR3aa: CSAKTGRGRETQYF
CDR3nt: TGCAGTGCGAAAACAGGTCGGGGGAGAGAGACCCAGTACTTC
v_gene: TRBV20-1
d_gene: NA
abundance: many
j_gene: TRBJ2-5